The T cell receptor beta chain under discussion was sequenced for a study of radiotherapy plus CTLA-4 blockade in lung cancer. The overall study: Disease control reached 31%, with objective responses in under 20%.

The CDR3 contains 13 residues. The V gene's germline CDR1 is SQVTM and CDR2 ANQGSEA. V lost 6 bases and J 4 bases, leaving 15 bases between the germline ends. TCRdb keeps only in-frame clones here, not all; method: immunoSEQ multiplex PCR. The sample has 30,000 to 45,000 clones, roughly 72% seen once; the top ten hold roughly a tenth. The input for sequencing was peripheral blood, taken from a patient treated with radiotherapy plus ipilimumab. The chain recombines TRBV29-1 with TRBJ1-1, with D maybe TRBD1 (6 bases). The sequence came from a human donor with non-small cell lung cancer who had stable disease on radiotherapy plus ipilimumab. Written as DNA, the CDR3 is TGCAGCGTGGGGGCCAGAAGGGGCACTGAAGCTTTCTTT. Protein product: CSVGARRGTEAFF.